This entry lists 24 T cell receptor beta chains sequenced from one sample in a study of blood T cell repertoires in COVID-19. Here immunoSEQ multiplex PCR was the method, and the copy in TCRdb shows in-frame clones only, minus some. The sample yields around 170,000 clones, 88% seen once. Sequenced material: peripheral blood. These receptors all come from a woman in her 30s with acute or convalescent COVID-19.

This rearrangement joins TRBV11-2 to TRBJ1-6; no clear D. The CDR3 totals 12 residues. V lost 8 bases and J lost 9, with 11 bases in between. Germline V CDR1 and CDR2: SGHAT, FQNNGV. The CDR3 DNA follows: TGTGCCAGCGGTGGAGGGTTTTCACCCCTCCACTTT. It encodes CASGGGFSPLHF.

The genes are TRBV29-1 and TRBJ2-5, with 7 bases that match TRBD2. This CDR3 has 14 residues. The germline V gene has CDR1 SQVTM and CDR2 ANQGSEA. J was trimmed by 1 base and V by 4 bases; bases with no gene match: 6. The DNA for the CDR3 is TGCAGCGTTGTGCTAGCGGCAACCCAAGAGACCCAGTACTTC. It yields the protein CSVVLAATQETQYF.

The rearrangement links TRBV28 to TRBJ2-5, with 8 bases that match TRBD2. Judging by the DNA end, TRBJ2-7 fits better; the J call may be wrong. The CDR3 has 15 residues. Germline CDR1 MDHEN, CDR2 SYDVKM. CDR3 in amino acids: CASTRLASKPYEQYF. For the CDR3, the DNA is TGTGCCAGCACCAGACTAGCGAGTAAACCCTACGAGCAGTACTTC.

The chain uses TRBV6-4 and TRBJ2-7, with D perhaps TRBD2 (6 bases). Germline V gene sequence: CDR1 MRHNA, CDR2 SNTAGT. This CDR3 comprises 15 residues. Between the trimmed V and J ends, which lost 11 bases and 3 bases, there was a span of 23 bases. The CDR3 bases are TGTGCCGCACCCCCGGGGGACCACCCCGACTACGAGCAGTACTTC. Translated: CAAPPGDHPDYEQYF.

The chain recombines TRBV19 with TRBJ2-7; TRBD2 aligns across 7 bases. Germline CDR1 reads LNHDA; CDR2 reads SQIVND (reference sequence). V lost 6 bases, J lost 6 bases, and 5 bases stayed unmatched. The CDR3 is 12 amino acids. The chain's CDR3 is CASSWGGSEQYF. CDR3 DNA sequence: TGTGCCAGTAGCTGGGGGGGGAGCGAGCAGTACTTC.

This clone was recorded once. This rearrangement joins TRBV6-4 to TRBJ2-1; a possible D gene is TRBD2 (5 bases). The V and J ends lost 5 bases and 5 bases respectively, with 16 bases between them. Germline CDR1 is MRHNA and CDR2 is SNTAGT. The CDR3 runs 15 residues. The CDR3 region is CASSQDPGNHNEQFF. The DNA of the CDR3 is TGTGCCAGCAGTCAAGACCCGGGAAACCACAATGAGCAGTTCTTC.

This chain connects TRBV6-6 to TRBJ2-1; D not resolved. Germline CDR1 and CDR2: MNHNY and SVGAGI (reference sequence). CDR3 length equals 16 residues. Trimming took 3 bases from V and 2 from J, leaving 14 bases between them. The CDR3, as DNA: TGTGCCAGCAGTTATCACCATCAGGATCCCTACAATGAGCAGTTCTTC. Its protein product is CASSYHHQDPYNEQFF.

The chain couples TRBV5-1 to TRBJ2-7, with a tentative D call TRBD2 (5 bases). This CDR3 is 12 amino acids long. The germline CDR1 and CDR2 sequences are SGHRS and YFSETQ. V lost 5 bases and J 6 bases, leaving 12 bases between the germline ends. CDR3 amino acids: CASRVGDGEQYF. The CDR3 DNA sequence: TGCGCCAGCAGAGTGGGAGATGGCGAGCAGTACTTC.

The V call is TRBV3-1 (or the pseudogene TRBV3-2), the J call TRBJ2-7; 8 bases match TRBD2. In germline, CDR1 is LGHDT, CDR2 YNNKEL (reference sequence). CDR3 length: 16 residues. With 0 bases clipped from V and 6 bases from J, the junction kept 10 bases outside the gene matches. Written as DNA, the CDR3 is TGTGCCAGCAGCCAAGACCCCTCGGGACTAGTAAGCGAGCAGTACTTC. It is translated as CASSQDPSGLVSEQYF.

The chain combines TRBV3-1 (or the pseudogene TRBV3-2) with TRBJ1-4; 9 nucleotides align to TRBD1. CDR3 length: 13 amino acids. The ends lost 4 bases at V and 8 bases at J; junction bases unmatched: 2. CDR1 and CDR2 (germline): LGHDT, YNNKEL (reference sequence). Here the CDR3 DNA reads TGTGCCAGCAGCCCCGGGACAGGGGAAAAACTGTTTTTT. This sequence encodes CASSPGTGEKLFF.

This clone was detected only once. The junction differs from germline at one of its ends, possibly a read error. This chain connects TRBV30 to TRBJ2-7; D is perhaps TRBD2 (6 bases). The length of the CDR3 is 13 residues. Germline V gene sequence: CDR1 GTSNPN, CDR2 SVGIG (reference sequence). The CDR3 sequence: CAWSVGEGLRNKF. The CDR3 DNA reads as TGTGCCTGGAGCGTCGGTGAGGGACTTCGGAACAAATTC.

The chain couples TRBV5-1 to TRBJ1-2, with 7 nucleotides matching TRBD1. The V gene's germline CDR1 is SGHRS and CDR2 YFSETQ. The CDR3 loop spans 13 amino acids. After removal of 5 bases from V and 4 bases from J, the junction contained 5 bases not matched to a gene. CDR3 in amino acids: CASRGTDSYGYTF. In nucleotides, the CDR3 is TGCGCCAGCAGGGGGACAGATTCCTATGGCTACACCTTC.

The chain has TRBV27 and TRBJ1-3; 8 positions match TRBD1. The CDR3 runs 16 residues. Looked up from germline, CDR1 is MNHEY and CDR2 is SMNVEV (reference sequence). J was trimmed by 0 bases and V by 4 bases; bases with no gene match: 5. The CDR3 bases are TGTGCCAGCAGTTCGACAGGGGCTTTCTCTGGAAACACCATATATTTT. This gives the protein CASSSTGAFSGNTIYF.

The CDR3 here is CASTPPRAATAFF. The CDR3 DNA sequence: TGCGCCAGCACCCCCCCCAGGGCAGCAACGGCTTTCTTT. This chain links TRBV4-1 with TRBJ1-1, with D possibly matching TRBD1 (5 bases). Germline CDR1 is MGHRA and CDR2 is YSYEKL. CDR3 length: 13 residues. V was trimmed by 7 bases and J by 11 bases, leaving 20 bases between them.

Here the CDR3 reads CASSLRAGASEQFF. Written as DNA, the CDR3 is TGTGCCAGCAGCTTACGAGCGGGAGCTTCTGAGCAGTTCTTC. The chain uses TRBV7-6 and TRBJ2-1; 8 positions match TRBD2. This CDR3 is 14 amino acids long. The germline CDR1 and CDR2 sequences are SGHVS and FNYEAQ. V trimming: 2 bases; J trimming: 9 bases; junction bases outside the gene matches: 6.

CDR3 sequence reads: CASSLSSSPYEQYF. CDR3 sequence (DNA): TGCGCCAGCAGCTTGTCGTCTAGTCCCTACGAGCAGTACTTC. This chain uses TRBV5-1 with TRBJ2-7, with unresolved D. CDR1 and CDR2 from the germline V gene are SGHRS and YFSETQ. The V gene lost 1 base and the J gene lost 2 bases, with 10 bases spanning the gap. CDR3 length: 14 amino acids. Full variable domain (remainder filled in from reference TRBV5-1 and TRBJ2-7): KAGVTQTPRYLIKTRGQQVTLSCSPISGHRSVSWYQQTPGQGLQFLFEYFSETQRNKGNFPGRFSGRQFSNSRSEMNVSTLELGDSALYLCASSLSSSPYEQYFGPGTRLTVT.

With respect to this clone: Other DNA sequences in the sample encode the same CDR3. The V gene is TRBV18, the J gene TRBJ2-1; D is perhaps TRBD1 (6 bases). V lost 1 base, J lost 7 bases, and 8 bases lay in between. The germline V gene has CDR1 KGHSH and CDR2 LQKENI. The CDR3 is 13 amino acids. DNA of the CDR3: TGTGCCAGCTCACCACTTACAGGGAATGAGCAGTTCTTC. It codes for CASSPLTGNEQFF.

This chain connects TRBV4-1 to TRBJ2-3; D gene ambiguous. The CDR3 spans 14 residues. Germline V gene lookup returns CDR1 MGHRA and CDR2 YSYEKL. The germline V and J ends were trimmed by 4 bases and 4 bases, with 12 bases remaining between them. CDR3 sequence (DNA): TGCGCCAGCAGCCCCATACAATTGTCAGATACGCAGTATTTT. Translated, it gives CASSPIQLSDTQYF.

This CDR3 reads CASVREAGDNSPLHF. The CDR3 nucleotides read TGTGCCAGCGTACGGGAGGCAGGGGACAATTCACCCCTCCACTTT. The chain employs TRBV2 and TRBJ1-6, with D maybe TRBD1 (6 bases). This CDR3 contains 15 residues. The germline V gene encodes CDR1 SNHLY and CDR2 FYNNEI. Trimming shortened V by 8 bases and J by 7 bases, and 18 bases separated the two germline ends.

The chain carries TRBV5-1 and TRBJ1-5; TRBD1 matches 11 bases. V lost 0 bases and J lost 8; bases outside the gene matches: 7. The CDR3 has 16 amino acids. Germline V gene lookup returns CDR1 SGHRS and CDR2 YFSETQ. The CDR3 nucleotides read TGCGCCAGCAGCTTGGGTGGACAGGGGGCTCTAGAGCCCCAGCATTTT. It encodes CASSLGGQGALEPQHF.

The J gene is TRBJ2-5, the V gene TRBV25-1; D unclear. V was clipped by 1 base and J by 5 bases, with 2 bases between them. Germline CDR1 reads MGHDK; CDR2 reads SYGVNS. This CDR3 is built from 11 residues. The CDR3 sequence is CASSESETQYF. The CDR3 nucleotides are TGTGCCAGCAGTGAATCTGAGACCCAGTACTTC.

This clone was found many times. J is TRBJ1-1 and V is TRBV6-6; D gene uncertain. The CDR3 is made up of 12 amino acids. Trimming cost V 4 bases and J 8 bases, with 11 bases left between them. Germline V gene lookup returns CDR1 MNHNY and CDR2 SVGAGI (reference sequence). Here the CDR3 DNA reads TGTGCCAGCAGTTCCCCCAGAAGAGAAGCTTTCTTT. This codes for CASSSPRREAFF.

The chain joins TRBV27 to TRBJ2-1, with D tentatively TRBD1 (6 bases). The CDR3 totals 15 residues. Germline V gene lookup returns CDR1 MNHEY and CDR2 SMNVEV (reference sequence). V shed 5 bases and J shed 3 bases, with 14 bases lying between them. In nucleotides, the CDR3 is TGTGCCAGCAGTGGACCGGGACATTTCTACAATGAGCAGTTCTTC. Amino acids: CASSGPGHFYNEQFF.

This CDR3 reads CATSDPGTGVYGYTF. CDR3 in DNA: TGTGCCACCAGTGATCCGGGCACCGGGGTTTACGGCTACACCTTC. The V and J genes are TRBV24-1 and TRBJ1-2; the D is unclear. CDR1 KGHDR and CDR2 SFDVKD come from the germline V gene. V lost 3 bases, J lost 8 bases, and 18 bases lay in between. The CDR3 runs to 15 residues.